This TCR beta chain was captured by sequencing in a study of T cells in Graves' hyperthyroidism and ophthalmopathy (dated by TCRdb to between 2018 and 2021). Background for the entire study: Peripheral blood was collected at initial diagnosis, before any treatment. The 90 or so discovery patients were randomly split 7:3 into training and test sets. Thyroid tissue and blood T-cell repertoires from several Graves' hyperthyroidism patients were also compared in the study. A discovery cohort of about 96 patients, about 40 with Graves' ophthalmopathy and roughly 59 with stable Graves' hyperthyroidism, was used to find distinguishing TCR V-J signatures. Whether ophthalmopathy could be predicted prospectively was tested in an independent validation cohort made up of approximately 19 hyperthyroidism patients plus 17 patients who later progressed to ophthalmopathy. According to the paper, TCR Vbeta CDR3 sequencing was carried out on 120 to 150 peripheral blood samples, which came from fewer than 50 ophthalmopathy, some 73 hyperthyroidism and roughly 17 progressor patients. Following sampling, methimazole starting at 30 mg daily was given to hyperthyroidism patients, and high-dose intravenous methylprednisolone was given to ophthalmopathy patients.

This clonotype was picked up many times. Its recognized antigen is unknown. Per-base qualities were not stored, and no clone one base away is much larger. The full study reports these points: Sample size was not statistically predetermined, and blinding of investigators to group allocation was not performed. A 13 V-J signature model separated ophthalmopathy from stable hyperthyroidism, with roughly 88% sensitivity and around 84% specificity in cross-validation and 80%/75% in testing. Blood samples also contained most of the expanded thyroid clonotypes (frequency above 0.001), which suggests that blood repertoires may reflect thyroid immune responses. During validation, the model predicted progression to ophthalmopathy a median of approximately 6.5 months ahead of onset, with around 70% sensitivity and 72% to 80% specificity.

The TCR beta CDR3 regions were amplified from the RNA transcripts. A first-round RT-PCR of the TCR CDR3 used the HTBI primer set with the Qiagen OneStep RT-PCR kit. Libraries were constructed in a second round of multiplex PCR, after which size selection and purification were performed. Libraries were sequenced paired-end with 100 bp reads on an Illumina HiSeq2000. Per the original workflow: SOAPnuke was used to process the raw data, removing reads that contained adapters or uncalled bases, had a mean Phred below 15, or lacked an exact match to the constant primer or identifier. COPE v1.2.5 was used to merge the high-quality paired reads, and each unique nucleotide sequence was defined as a clonotype. MiTCR v1.1 was used to align clonotypes to the IMGT TRBV, TRBD and TRBJ reference segments. The analysis included only V-J combinations with a frequency above 0.0001, which together covered 99.2% of the repertoires. The TCS score was defined as F50 (clonal expansion) divided by E x V (chaos), with BLOSUM62-based TCRdist calculated between CDR3 peptides within each V-J. Welch's t-statistics and random forest reduced several hundred V-J features to fewer than 15, which were used in a naive Bayes classifier (R e1071). The raw public reads went through TCRdb reprocessing: fastp at Q25, MiXCR clone calling, in-frame beta chains kept. When rows share a CDR3 protein, they turn into one entry using the most common DNA and genes. The V and J calls and clone size come from TCRdb's table, not from the authors' own analysis. The sample includes more than 450,000 distinct CDR3 sequences, with nearly 20% observed a single time. Of the sample, less than 55% falls within the top ten clones.

Relative to germline, V is 9 bases shorter and J is 4 bases shorter, with 15 bases between their ends. The germline V gene yields SNHLY for CDR1 and FYNNEI for CDR2. CDR3 length: 14 amino acids, cysteine to phenylalanine. Left in the record is the CDR3 DNA by itself, 42 bases read in frame from the first base. Moderately to severely active disease, a Clinical Activity Score of at least 3, a NOSPECS grade of at least 4, and a duration under 3 months were present in ophthalmopathy patients. Exclusion was applied to patients with uncontrolled infections, other autoimmune diseases, pregnancy or lactation. Clinical symptoms, serum thyroxine and TRAb, thyroid ultrasound, and orbital computed tomography formed the basis for the diagnoses. Ficoll-Paque density gradient centrifugation was used to isolate PBMCs from 9.5 to 10 ml of fresh peripheral blood. Trizol reagent was used to extract total RNA, and RNA quality was then checked on an Agilent 2100 Bioanalyzer.

This TCR was recovered from a man between 40 and 49 years old with Graves' ophthalmopathy. The chain was built from TRBV2 and TRBJ2-2; the D gene cannot be resolved reliably. The specimen sequenced was blood. The CDR3 region: CASTTFLATGELFF. The sequenced DNA: TGTGCCAGTACTACCTTTCTCGCCACCGGGGAGCTGTTTTTT.